Following are 18 T cell receptor beta chains from one sample sequenced in a study of blood T cell repertoires in COVID-19. Clones were sequenced by immunoSEQ multiplex PCR, and TCRdb holds only the in-frame ones, with some missing. Here the sample spans 150,000 or so clones, over 60% being singletons. The sequenced sample was peripheral blood. These receptors originate from a woman older than 75 with active or convalescent COVID-19.

In nucleotides, the CDR3 is TGTGCCAGCAGCCAACGCCGACAGGGGGGGGCAGATACGCAGTATTTT. This encodes CASSQRRQGGADTQYF. The chain uses TRBV3-1 (or the pseudogene TRBV3-2) and TRBJ2-3; TRBD1 agrees at 9 bases. The CDR3 sequence is 16 residues long. V shed 2 bases, J shed 4 bases, and the junction held 7 bases outside the gene matches. CDR1 and CDR2 from the germline V gene are LGHDT and YNNKEL (reference sequence).

This chain uses TRBV9 with TRBJ2-3; no firm D call. The CDR3 totals 15 residues. The germline V gene has CDR1 SGDLS and CDR2 YYNGEE. The V end lost 0 bases, the J end lost 6 bases, and 14 bases lay between the germline ends. As DNA, the CDR3 is TGTGCCAGCAGCGTAGAACATGCGGTTTCTGATACGCAGTATTTT. This codes for CASSVEHAVSDTQYF.

This clone was observed a handful of times. The chain carries TRBV27 and TRBJ1-5; 10 bases line up with TRBD1. This CDR3 region has 15 residues. CDR1 is MNHEY, CDR2 SMNVEV, per germline (reference sequence). V lost 6 bases and J lost 3; bases outside the gene matches: 5. CDR3 amino acids: CASRDRGSHNQPQHF. For the CDR3, the DNA is TGTGCCAGCAGGGACAGGGGGTCCCACAATCAGCCCCAGCATTTT.

The gene calls are TRBV4-1 and TRBJ1-1; no clear D gene. From germline, CDR1 is MGHRA and CDR2 YSYEKL. V dropped 0 bases and J dropped 3 bases, with 8 bases sitting between them. This CDR3 is built from 14 residues. The CDR3 is CASSQEAPHTEAFF. The DNA of the CDR3 is TGCGCCAGCAGCCAAGAGGCACCGCACACTGAAGCTTTCTTT.

J is TRBJ1-3 and V is TRBV19; 7 bases align to TRBD1. Germline V CDR1 and CDR2: LNHDA, SQIVND (reference sequence). Trimming cost V 5 bases and J 2 bases; bases outside gene matches: 9. The length of the CDR3 is 16 residues. In DNA, the CDR3 is TGTGCCAGTAGTCCCCGACAGGGCAGCGCTGGAAACACCATATATTTT. Translated: CASSPRQGSAGNTIYF.

V and J are TRBV29-1 and TRBJ2-2; a possible D gene is TRBD2 (7 bases). The germline V gene has CDR1 SQVTM and CDR2 ANQGSEA. The CDR3 contains 13 residues. Trimming took off 4 bases at V and 4 bases at J, with 10 bases between the two ends. The CDR3 sequence: CSVGGGITGELFF. DNA for the CDR3: TGCAGCGTTGGCGGGGGCATCACCGGGGAGCTGTTTTTT.

V is TRBV7-2 and J is TRBJ2-1; 10 bases are shared with TRBD2. Trimming cost V 1 base and J 5 bases; bases outside gene matches: 5. The CDR3 is 16 amino acids. Germline V CDR1 and CDR2: SGHTA, FQGNSA. CDR3 coding DNA: TGTGCCAGCAGCTTAGATGCTAGCGGGGGCCACAATGAGCAGTTCTTC. Protein product: CASSLDASGGHNEQFF.

The J gene is TRBJ1-2, the V gene TRBV10-3; 12 bases line up with TRBD1. Per germline, CDR1 ENHRY and CDR2 SYGVKD. The trim removed 6 bases at V and 4 bases at J, leaving 3 bases unmatched. There are 14 residues in the CDR3. The CDR3 DNA reads TGTGCCATCAGCGGGACAGGGGGCGCCTATGGCTACACCTTC. Its translation is CAISGTGGAYGYTF.

This clone was seen only a few times. Different DNA sequences within this sample yield the same CDR3. The chain combines TRBV18 with TRBJ1-1; D unresolved. The V end was cut by 6 bases, the J end by 1 base, with 9 bases between. In germline, CDR1 is KGHSH, CDR2 LQKENI. The CDR3 length is 13 residues. The CDR3: CASSPGQNTEAFF. Here the CDR3 DNA reads TGTGCCAGCTCCCCTGGGCAGAACACTGAAGCTTTCTTT.

This clone was recorded only once. J is TRBJ2-7 and V is TRBV12-3 or TRBV12-4; no clear D. Trimming took off 5 bases at V and 4 bases at J, with 9 bases between the two ends. This CDR3 has 12 residues. CDR3 amino acids: CASSTRLYEQYF. The CDR3 coding sequence is TGTGCCAGCAGTACCAGGCTGTACGAGCAGTACTTC.

The gene calls are TRBV15 and TRBJ1-4, with TRBD1 matching over 9 bases. Germline V gene lookup returns CDR1 LNHNV and CDR2 YYDKDF (reference sequence). V was pared by 1 base and J by 7 bases, with 4 bases of the junction left unmatched. CDR3 size: 15 residues. The CDR3 coding sequence is TGTGCCACCAGCAGAGGGACAGGGGCATTTGAAAAACTGTTTTTT. This translates into CATSRGTGAFEKLFF.

CDR3: CASSSTDRVEYGYTF. CDR3 nucleotides: TGTGCCAGCAGCTCAACTGACAGGGTTGAGTATGGCTACACCTTC. The chain joins TRBV5-6 to TRBJ1-2; 7 bases match TRBD1. Germline CDR1 is SGHDT and CDR2 is YYEEEE. The CDR3 consists of 15 residues. J gave up 5 bases and V 3 bases, and 10 bases lay outside the gene matches.

The rearrangement joins TRBV28 to TRBJ1-2, with 8 positions matching TRBD1. The V and J ends lost 3 bases and 8 bases, in that order; junction bases with no gene match: 5. The CDR3 contains 13 residues. Germline V gene sequence: CDR1 MDHEN, CDR2 SYDVKM. CDR3 sequence: CASSLDRVEGYTF. In nucleotides, the CDR3 is TGTGCCAGCAGTTTGGACAGGGTGGAGGGCTACACCTTC.

This chain uses TRBV6-1 with TRBJ2-7, with a tentative D call TRBD2 (7 bases). Trimming took 3 bases from V and 4 from J, leaving 19 bases between them. CDR1 is MNHNS and CDR2 is SASEGT in the germline V gene. The CDR3 consists of 16 residues. The CDR3 spells CASSDLGRGGRYEQYF. As DNA, the CDR3 is TGTGCCAGCAGTGACCTCGGTAGGGGGGGCCGGTACGAGCAGTACTTC.

This clone was seen only a few times. This chain joins TRBV28 and TRBJ1-2, with D possibly matching TRBD1 (5 bases). CDR1 is MDHEN and CDR2 is SYDVKM in the germline V gene. The CDR3 runs 13 residues. V was cut by 2 bases and J by 8 bases, with 12 bases left in between. The CDR3 protein is CASSLAQGWGYTF. The DNA of the CDR3 is TGTGCCAGCAGTTTAGCCCAGGGCTGGGGCTACACCTTC.

The chain couples TRBV5-1 to TRBJ1-1; no reliable D call. The CDR3 spans 14 residues. Per germline, CDR1 SGHRS and CDR2 YFSETQ. V lost 1 base to trimming and J lost 5 bases, with 12 bases between them. The CDR3 nucleotides read TGCGCCAGCAGCTTGAGGGTCTCGGGGACTGAAGCTTTCTTT. Encoded protein: CASSLRVSGTEAFF. The full variable domain, completed using reference TRBV5-1 and TRBJ1-1, is KAGVTQTPRYLIKTRGQQVTLSCSPISGHRSVSWYQQTPGQGLQFLFEYFSETQRNKGNFPGRFSGRQFSNSRSEMNVSTLELGDSALYLCASSLRVSGTEAFFGQGTRLTVV.

J is TRBJ1-6 and V is TRBV19; D is possibly TRBD1 (6 bases). CDR1 and CDR2 from the germline V gene are LNHDA and SQIVND (reference sequence). V was clipped by 3 bases and J by 4 bases, with 25 bases between them. This CDR3 region has 20 residues. DNA of the CDR3: TGTGCCAGTAGTATGTCGCACAGGGCAAACCAATTTTCTTATAATTCACCCCTCCACTTT. It encodes CASSMSHRANQFSYNSPLHF.

The V and J genes are TRBV28 and TRBJ1-1; 7 positions match TRBD1. CDR1 and CDR2 from the germline V gene are MDHEN and SYDVKM. V shed 5 bases and J 6 bases; nucleotides not matched to a gene: 12. The CDR3 runs to 15 residues. CDR3 residues: CASSGATGLGAEAFF. DNA for the CDR3: TGTGCCAGCAGTGGGGCGACAGGGTTGGGCGCTGAAGCTTTCTTT. Full variable domain (rest looked up from reference TRBV28 and TRBJ1-1): DVKVTQSSRYLVKRTGEKVFLECVQDMDHENMFWYRQDPGLGLRLIYFSYDVKMKEKGDIPEGYSVSREKKERFSLILESASTNQTSMYLCASSGATGLGAEAFFGQGTRLTVV.